One and the same sample provided the 7 T cell receptor beta chains below, sequenced in a study of regulatory T cells in long-lasting Graves disease. CDR3-region Arm-PCR and iRepertoire HTBI primers produced the TCR beta libraries. TCRdb reprocessed the multiplex PCR reads via MiXCR and lists one record per CDR3 protein. The repertoire holds 310,000 or so distinct CDR3 sequences, with roughly a fifth as singletons. Sample time point: persistent/refractory GD, antithyroid drugs over 5 years with positive TRAb. PBMC RNA served as the TCR library source. The input for sequencing was peripheral blood mononuclear cells (PBMCs), taken when the disease was refractory, from a patient treated with antithyroid drugs. The origin of the receptors is a female donor with Graves disease.

This clonotype was counted only a few times. The chain couples TRBV5-1 to TRBJ1-6; D remains ambiguous. Germline loops: CDR1 SGHRS, CDR2 YFSETQ. The CDR3 sequence is 14 residues long. Trimming pared 0 bases from V and 10 bases from J, leaving 11 bases between. The CDR3 loop is CASSLGVDRSPLHF. CDR3 in DNA: TGCGCCAGCAGCTTGGGAGTGGATCGCTCACCCCTCCACTTT.

The V and J genes are TRBV7-9 and TRBJ1-4, with D unresolved. Germline-derived CDR1 and CDR2 are SEHNR and FQNEAQ (reference sequence). V lost 4 bases and J 10 bases, leaving 16 bases between the germline ends. There are 14 residues in the CDR3. Here the CDR3 reads CASSSDINMGKLFF. The CDR3 bases are TGTGCCAGCAGCTCCGATATTAATATGGGAAAACTGTTTTTT.

This clonotype was found many times. J is TRBJ2-7 and V is TRBV12-3 or TRBV12-4; D gene ambiguous. Between the trimmed V and J ends, which lost 3 bases and 2 bases, there was a span of 8 bases. The CDR3 consists of 13 residues. CDR3 in amino acids: CASSFLIPYEQYF. For the CDR3, the DNA is TGTGCCAGCAGTTTCTTAATCCCCTACGAGCAGTACTTC.

The chain links TRBV25-1 to TRBJ1-5; D possibly corresponds to TRBD1 (6 bases). Per the germline V gene, CDR1 is MGHDK and CDR2 is SYGVNS. This CDR3 has 14 residues. V was cut by 4 bases and J by 7 bases, with 14 bases left in between. CDR3 coding DNA: TGTGCCAGCAGTGGCAGGGGATCGGGACAGCCCCAGCATTTT. It yields the protein CASSGRGSGQPQHF.

In regard to this clonotype: No conserved phenylalanine or tryptophan ends this CDR3, so it is likely a read error. The rearrangement uses TRBV28 and TRBJ2-7; D remains ambiguous. Germline CDR1 is MDHEN and CDR2 is SYDVKM. Trimming removed 5 bases from V and 3 bases from J, with 8 bases in between. This CDR3 has 12 residues. For the CDR3, the DNA is TGTGCCAGCAGTCTCAGAGGCTACGAGCAGTACCTC. This gives the protein CASSLRGYEQYL.

The chain uses TRBV15 and TRBJ2-5; D is tentatively TRBD1 or TRBD2 (5 bases each). Trimming cost V 0 bases and J 5 bases, with 7 bases left between them. The CDR3 loop spans 13 amino acids. CDR1 and CDR2 (germline): LNHNV, YYDKDF (reference sequence). CDR3 sequence reads: CATSREWGETQYF. The CDR3 bases are TGTGCCACCAGCAGAGAGTGGGGGGAGACCCAGTACTTC.

The J gene is TRBJ2-3, the V gene TRBV28, with 11 nucleotides matching TRBD2. With V trimmed by 2 bases and J by 4 bases, 8 bases remained unmatched. Germline lookup yields CDR1 MDHEN and CDR2 SYDVKM. The CDR3 contains 17 residues. CDR3 DNA: TGTGCCAGCAGTTTACAGCCTAGCGGGAGGTGGGCAGATACGCAGTATTTT. Its translation is CASSLQPSGRWADTQYF.